The count of the clone carrying this T cell receptor beta chain is one. The CDR3 has 13 residues. V lost 7 bases and J lost 6, with 13 bases in between. The authors carried out high-throughput sequencing of TCR beta. They applied it to CD8+ and CD4+ T cells obtained from blood. These data originate in a study of CD8 T cells in Susac syndrome. Random hexamers were used to reverse transcribe roughly 0.45 to 1 ug of RNA. Amplification of TCR beta CDR3 used immunoSEQ multiplex PCR across 54 Vbeta and 13 Jbeta. Using its own MiXCR run on the immunoSEQ multiplex PCR reads, TCRdb lists one record per CDR3 protein. The table has around 77,000 distinct CDR3 sequences, 96% seen once; the top ten hold approximately 0.1%.

What was sequenced was CD4+ T cells from PBMCs. The chain is built from TRBV12-3 or TRBV12-4 and TRBJ1-5; D might be TRBD1 (5 bases). This sequence was found in a human donor with multiple sclerosis. The CDR3 here is CASTLTGGQPQHF. The CDR3, as DNA: TGTGCCAGCACTCTGACTGGGGGTCAGCCCCAGCATTTT.